Listed here is a single T cell receptor beta chain. The CDR3 is 16 amino acids. Looked up from germline, CDR1 is MDHEN and CDR2 is SYDVKM. With V trimmed by 3 bases and J by 0 bases, 6 bases remained unmatched. This record comes from a study of long-term antiretroviral therapy in people with HIV. The run of the v3.0 immunoSEQ assay was at survey level. The assay was immunoSEQ multiplex PCR, and TCRdb's table has in-frame clones only and misses some. The table records about 26,000 clones, around 83% of them present only once. The TCR sequence derives from a man aged 35-49 years with HIV. The V gene is TRBV28, the J gene TRBJ2-3, with 7 nucleotides matching TRBD2. The sequenced sample was unsorted PBMCs, obtained 2.7 years after starting antiretroviral therapy. CDR3 nucleotides: TGTGCCAGCAGTTTCCTAGCAGCGGGAAGCACAGATACGCAGTATTTT. As protein: CASSFLAAGSTDTQYF.